This T cell receptor beta chain was documented in a study of T-cell memory formation after mild COVID-19. Study-wide results and caveats: In pre-infection memory, a portion of responding clones appeared, which suggested that cross-reactive memory joined.

The CDR3 runs to 12 residues. Germline CDR1 is MNHEY and CDR2 is SMNVEV (reference sequence). V lost 7 bases and J 4 bases, leaving 8 bases between the germline ends. At least ten counts were recorded for this clonotype. As yet, its antigen is unknown. TCRdb re-derived calls from the 5' RACE reads in MiXCR, one entry per CDR3 protein. The sample has about 210,000 distinct CDR3 sequences, 10% to 13% seen once; the top ten hold 3% to 3.5%. Sequenced input: PBMCs or a T cell subset sorted from them (not recorded which). The chain carries TRBV27 and TRBJ2-1; D is possibly TRBD2 (6 bases). The TCR was taken from a man aged 18 to 30 who had mild COVID-19 (a few samples of this study predate the infection). Cell type and time point are not known. The CDR3 DNA reads as TGTGCCAGCACCGGGGGATACAATGAGCAGTTCTTC. It yields the protein CASTGGYNEQFF.